The 25 T cell receptor beta chains below come from one sample, sequenced in a study of blood T cell repertoires in COVID-19. This table comes from immunoSEQ multiplex PCR, and its TCRdb copy is limited to in-frame clones, with some not included. The sample contains about 150,000 clones, roughly 85% of which appear only once. Sequencing was performed on peripheral blood. Receptor source: a man aged 65 to 79 with acute or convalescent COVID-19.

The rearrangement uses TRBV5-1 and TRBJ2-1; 8 bases are a match to TRBD1. This CDR3 region has 14 residues. The V and J ends lost 3 bases and 4 bases, in that order; junction bases with no gene match: 3. Germline V gene sequence: CDR1 SGHRS, CDR2 YFSETQ. CDR3 amino acids: CASSSGGAYNEQFF. The CDR3, as DNA: TGCGCCAGCAGCTCAGGGGGCGCGTACAATGAGCAGTTCTTC.

The V call is TRBV7-6, the J call TRBJ2-1; TRBD2 matches at 7 bases. CDR3 length: 15 residues. The germline CDR1 and CDR2 sequences are SGHVS and FNYEAQ. The V gene end was trimmed by 0 bases and the J gene end by 5 bases; junction bases not matched to a gene: 4. CDR3 DNA: TGTGCCAGCAGCTTAGCGGGAGGGACCAACAATGAGCAGTTCTTC. Translated: CASSLAGGTNNEQFF.

V gene TRBV9 combines with J gene TRBJ1-1, with unresolved D. This CDR3 region has 13 residues. V lost 0 bases, J lost 0 bases, and 3 bases lay in between. Germline CDR1 reads SGDLS; CDR2 reads YYNGEE. The CDR3 sequence is CASSVAVNTEAFF. The CDR3, as DNA: TGTGCCAGCAGCGTAGCTGTGAACACTGAAGCTTTCTTT.

This chain links TRBV6-6 with TRBJ2-7; TRBD2 matches 12 bases. CDR3 length: 16 residues. The J segment lost 2 bases and the V segment lost 7 bases, leaving 9 bases of the junction unmatched. The germline V gene has CDR1 MNHNY and CDR2 SVGAGI (reference sequence). The CDR3: CASTHPGLAGTYEQYF. The CDR3 nucleotides are TGTGCCAGCACCCACCCCGGACTAGCGGGGACCTACGAGCAGTACTTC.

The chain has TRBV30 and TRBJ2-7, with 10 nucleotides matching TRBD2. The junction had 10 bases not matched to a gene; V was cut back by 7 bases and J by 1 base. Germline V gives CDR1 GTSNPN, CDR2 SVGIG (reference sequence). This CDR3 has 15 residues. The CDR3 DNA follows: TGTGCCTATTCGGCAGGACTAGCGGAATCCTACGAGCAGTACTTC. Translation gives CAYSAGLAESYEQYF.

This clone was observed a single time. This chain joins TRBV19 and TRBJ2-1, with 9 nucleotides matching TRBD1. J lost 7 bases, V lost 3 bases, and 10 bases had no gene match. The CDR3 is 16 amino acids. The germline gives CDR1 LNHDA, CDR2 SQIVND (reference sequence). In DNA form, the CDR3 reads TGTGCCAGTAGTATGAAAGGGACAGGGAACCGAAATGAGCAGTTCTTC. Protein: CASSMKGTGNRNEQFF.

This chain uses TRBV12-5 with TRBJ2-5; D perhaps matches TRBD2 (6 bases). Germline V gene lookup returns CDR1 LGHNT and CDR2 FRNRAP. This CDR3 region has 13 residues. V was cut by 4 bases and J by 10 bases, with 16 bases left in between. CDR3 loop: CASGSPSSGYQYF. The CDR3 DNA reads as TGTGCTAGTGGTTCACCCTCCAGCGGGTACCAGTACTTC.

This chain joins TRBV5-4 and TRBJ2-1, with TRBD1 matching 12 bases. Germline-derived CDR1 and CDR2 are SGHNT and YYREEE (reference sequence). V shed 3 bases and J 7 bases; nucleotides not matched to a gene: 5. The CDR3 loop spans 15 amino acids. The CDR3 DNA follows: TGTGCCAGCAGCTGGGGACAGGGGGCGGCAAATGAGCAGTTCTTC. It codes for CASSWGQGAANEQFF. Full variable domain (rest looked up from reference TRBV5-4 and TRBJ2-1): ETGVTQSPTHLIKTRGQQVTLRCSSQSGHNTVSWYQQALGQGPQFIFQYYREEENGRGNFPPRFSGLQFPNYSSELNVNALELDDSALYLCASSWGQGAANEQFFGPGTRLTVL.

This chain links TRBV2 with TRBJ2-7; TRBD1 matches at 7 bases. Germline trimming cut 7 bases from V and 9 bases from J; bases unmatched to any gene: 9. Per germline, CDR1 SNHLY and CDR2 FYNNEI. CDR3 length equals 12 residues. The CDR3 sequence: CASNKGAGVQYF. DNA for the CDR3: TGTGCCAGCAACAAGGGGGCAGGGGTGCAGTACTTC.

V usage is TRBV6-6 and J usage is TRBJ1-4; the D is unclear. CDR1 and CDR2 from the germline V gene are MNHNY and SVGAGI (reference sequence). The CDR3 runs to 19 residues. Trimming cost V 5 bases and J 7 bases, with 29 bases left between them. CDR3 nucleotide sequence: TGTGCCAGCAGTCCCCTGGAAGGAGGGCTCGTGGTCGTGGGTGAAAAACTGTTTTTT. Its translation: CASSPLEGGLVVVGEKLFF.

The chain has TRBV5-1 and TRBJ2-3, with 15 positions matching TRBD2. The V segment lost 4 bases and the J segment 4 bases; nucleotides outside the gene matches: 13. The germline V gene encodes CDR1 SGHRS and CDR2 YFSETQ. The CDR3 extends over 19 amino acids. DNA for the CDR3: TGCGCCAGCAGCCAGTGGACTAGCGGGAGGGCCCAGCCGGCAGATACGCAGTATTTT. Translated: CASSQWTSGRAQPADTQYF.

The chain has TRBV28 and TRBJ1-5; maybe TRBD1 (6 bases). The CDR3 runs to 16 residues. Trimming removed 8 bases at V and 0 bases at J, with 17 bases between. Germline CDR1 MDHEN, CDR2 SYDVKM. The CDR3 is CASRPTGLSSNQPQHF. The CDR3 bases are TGTGCCAGCCGACCCACAGGGCTTTCTAGCAATCAGCCCCAGCATTTT.

The chain joins TRBV10-2 to TRBJ2-7; 14 bases are a match to TRBD2. The length of the CDR3 is 14 residues. CDR1 is WSHSY and CDR2 is SAAADI in the germline V gene. The V and J ends lost 6 bases and 2 bases, in that order; junction bases with no gene match: 0. CDR3: CASRTSGRAYEQYF. The CDR3, as DNA: TGCGCCAGCAGGACTAGCGGGAGGGCCTACGAGCAGTACTTC.

The chain joins TRBV28 to TRBJ1-1; 10 bases map to TRBD1. From germline, CDR1 is MDHEN and CDR2 SYDVKM. There are 18 residues in the CDR3. Losses at the gene ends were 2 bases for V and 1 base for J; bases not matched to a gene: 10. The CDR3 bases are TGTGCCAGCAGTTTAGGACCGACAGGGGGCGGCGGGAACACTGAAGCTTTCTTT. It codes for CASSLGPTGGGGNTEAFF.

The chain recombines TRBV10-2 with TRBJ2-7, with 8 bases aligning to TRBD2. Germline CDR1 and CDR2: WSHSY and SAAADI. CDR3 size: 14 residues. V was pared by 5 bases and J by 0 bases, with 3 bases of the junction left unmatched. The CDR3, as DNA: TGCGCCAGCAGTCGAGCGGGAGCCTCCTACGAGCAGTACTTC. As protein: CASSRAGASYEQYF.

The chain is built from TRBV2 and TRBJ2-7, with TRBD1 matching over 8 bases. The CDR3 has 14 residues. Germline V gene lookup returns CDR1 SNHLY and CDR2 FYNNEI. The V gene end was trimmed by 7 bases and the J gene end by 3 bases; junction bases not matched to a gene: 8. CDR3 bases: TGTGCCAGCAAGCAGGACAGGGCAAACTACGAGCAGTACTTC. It is translated as CASKQDRANYEQYF.

The J gene is TRBJ2-1, the V gene TRBV10-2, with D unresolved. Trimming took 2 bases from V and 4 from J, leaving 6 bases between them. The CDR3 extends over 13 amino acids. Germline CDR1 is WSHSY and CDR2 is SAAADI. CDR3 in DNA: TGCGCCAGCAGTGAGCCCTATTACAATGAGCAGTTCTTC. Protein sequence: CASSEPYYNEQFF.

The chain combines TRBV3-1 (or the pseudogene TRBV3-2) with TRBJ2-7, with 13 nucleotides matching TRBD2. In germline, CDR1 is LGHDT, CDR2 YNNKEL (reference sequence). There are 14 residues in the CDR3. The V segment lost 4 bases and the J segment 4 bases; nucleotides outside the gene matches: 1. The chain's CDR3 is CASSLLAGGYEQYF. The CDR3 coding sequence is TGTGCCAGCAGCCTACTAGCGGGAGGGTACGAGCAGTACTTC.

The rearrangement uses TRBV9 and TRBJ2-1, with 7 bases aligning to TRBD2. Looked up from germline, CDR1 is SGDLS and CDR2 is YYNGEE. J lost 4 bases, V lost 4 bases, and 5 bases had no gene match. This CDR3 comprises 14 residues. CDR3 in DNA: TGTGCCAGCAGCCCCCTAGCGGCATACAATGAGCAGTTCTTC. Encoded protein: CASSPLAAYNEQFF.

The chain uses TRBV4-2 and TRBJ1-2; no definite D call. Looked up from germline, CDR1 is LGHNA and CDR2 is YNFKEQ. Trimming removed 5 bases at V and 2 bases at J, with 12 bases between. The CDR3 runs 14 residues. In DNA, the CDR3 is TGTGCCAGCAGCTTAAGCGGGGTCAACTATGGCTACACCTTC. Protein: CASSLSGVNYGYTF.

The chain joins TRBV28 to TRBJ2-5, with D tentatively TRBD2 (5 bases). The V end was cut by 6 bases, the J end by 5 bases, with 7 bases between. Germline values: CDR1 MDHEN, CDR2 SYDVKM. This CDR3 comprises 11 residues. The CDR3: CASSWRETQYF. The DNA for the CDR3 is TGTGCCAGCAGCTGGAGGGAGACCCAGTACTTC.

CDR3 sequence: CSVPATGTGGFRGEELFF. DNA for the CDR3: TGCAGCGTCCCCGCGACCGGGACAGGGGGCTTTCGGGGCGAGGAGCTGTTTTTT. The chain is built from TRBV29-1 and TRBJ2-2; 12 bases are a match to TRBD1. This CDR3 has 18 amino acids. The germline CDR1 and CDR2 sequences are SQVTM and ANQGSEA. V trimming: 6 bases; J trimming: 10 bases; junction bases outside the gene matches: 21.

This clone has a single count. The V gene is TRBV28, the J gene TRBJ2-5, with TRBD2 as a possible D gene (6 bases). The ends were cut back, 2 bases at V and 6 bases at J, with 22 bases in the middle. There are 17 residues in the CDR3. Germline V gives CDR1 MDHEN, CDR2 SYDVKM. DNA for the CDR3: TGTGCCAGCAGTTTAGCCTCTAGCGCCCCGTCGGGGAAGACCCAGTACTTC. It codes for CASSLASSAPSGKTQYF.

The chain employs TRBV5-1 and TRBJ2-5, with TRBD1 identical over 9 bases. CDR1 SGHRS and CDR2 YFSETQ come from the germline V gene. Germline trimming cut 3 bases from V and 5 bases from J; bases unmatched to any gene: 5. The CDR3 consists of 14 residues. CDR3 bases: TGCGCCAGCAGCTGGACAGGGGCGGGGGAGACCCAGTACTTC. This translates into CASSWTGAGETQYF.

This chain connects TRBV4-3 to TRBJ2-2; D may be TRBD2 (5 bases). This CDR3 comprises 14 residues. Trimming removed 2 bases from V and 4 bases from J, with 8 bases in between. CDR1 is LGHNA, CDR2 YSLEER, per germline. The CDR3 sequence is CASSQTGSTGELFF. In DNA, the CDR3 is TGCGCCAGCAGCCAAACGGGGTCCACCGGGGAGCTGTTTTTT.